This TCR beta chain emerged from a study of blood T cell repertoires in COVID-19. J gave up 0 bases and V 8 bases, and 1 base lay outside the gene matches. Germline V gene lookup returns CDR1 LNHNV and CDR2 YYDKDF (reference sequence). The CDR3 runs to 13 residues. In the original processing: Amplification with reference gene primers provided the estimates of nucleated cell counts. TCRdb keeps only in-frame clones here, not all; method: immunoSEQ multiplex PCR. The V and J calls and the clone size are those of that table, but D and trimming were determined from the DNA. The sample records 52,000 or so clones, over 75% being singletons.

The chain combines TRBV15 with TRBJ2-3, with TRBD1 matching over 8 bases. Sequenced input: peripheral blood. The sequence came from a human donor in a cohort sampled during active COVID-19. In DNA, the CDR3 is TGTGCCACCCGGACAGGGAGCACAGATACGCAGTATTTT. It is translated as CATRTGSTDTQYF.